The entry below describes one TCR beta chain. The data stem from a study of shared clonotypes between healthy human individuals. The repertoire was sequenced with immunoSEQ multiplex PCR; TCRdb's copy has only in-frame clones and lacks some. The sample consists of around 2.5 million clones, approximately 94% of them appearing once. This CDR3 is 17 amino acids long. After removal of 2 bases from V and 6 bases from J, the junction contained 15 bases not matched to a gene. The germline V gene has CDR1 SGDLS and CDR2 YYNGEE. Sequenced material: naive CD4+ T cells from PBMCs. The subset is: CD45RA+ positively selected. The sequence derives from a man between 18 and 29 years old in good health. Some clones in this sample may be carry-over from other donors' samples. The gene calls are TRBV9 and TRBJ2-3; TRBD2 agrees at 7 bases. The CDR3 nucleotides are TGTGCCAGCAGCGTCTCCTCTAGCGGACTACGCAGTGATACGCAGTATTTT. Its translation is CASSVSSSGLRSDTQYF.